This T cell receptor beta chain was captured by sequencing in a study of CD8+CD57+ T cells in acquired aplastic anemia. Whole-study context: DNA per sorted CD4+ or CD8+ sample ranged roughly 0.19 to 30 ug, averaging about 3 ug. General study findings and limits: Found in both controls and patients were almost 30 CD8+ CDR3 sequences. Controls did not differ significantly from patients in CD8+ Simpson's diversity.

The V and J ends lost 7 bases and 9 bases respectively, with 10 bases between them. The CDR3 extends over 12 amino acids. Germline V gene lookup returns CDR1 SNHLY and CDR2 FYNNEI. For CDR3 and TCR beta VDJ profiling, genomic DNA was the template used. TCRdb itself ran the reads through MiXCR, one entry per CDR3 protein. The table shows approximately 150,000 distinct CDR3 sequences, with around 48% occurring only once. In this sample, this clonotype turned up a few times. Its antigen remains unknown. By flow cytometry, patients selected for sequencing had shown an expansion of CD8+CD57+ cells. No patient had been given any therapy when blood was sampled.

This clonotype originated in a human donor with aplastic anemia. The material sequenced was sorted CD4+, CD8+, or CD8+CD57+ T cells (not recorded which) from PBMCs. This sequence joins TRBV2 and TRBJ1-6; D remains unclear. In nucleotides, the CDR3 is TGTGCCAGCACTGTCGGGAGTTCACCCCTCCACTTT. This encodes CASTVGSSPLHF.